The T cell receptor beta chain described here comes from a study of shared clonotypes between healthy human individuals. The data were produced by immunoSEQ multiplex PCR, yet TCRdb's version contains in-frame clones alone and is incomplete. The table records some 1.5 million clones, more than 95% of them present only once. Per the germline V gene, CDR1 is LNHDA and CDR2 is SQIVND (reference sequence). The CDR3 has 13 amino acids. Trimming took 3 bases from V and 6 from J, leaving 9 bases between them. The source material was naive CD4+ T cells sorted from blood. Subset: CD45RA+ positively selected. This clonotype originated in a man under 40 in good health. The chain uses TRBV19 and TRBJ1-5; no firm D call. CDR3 sequence: CASSIRALQPQHF. The CDR3 DNA follows: TGTGCCAGTAGTATTAGGGCCCTTCAGCCCCAGCATTTT.